This TCR beta chain was retrieved from a study of graft-versus-host responses after intestinal transplantation. Study overall: Transplants were multivisceral, liver-intestinal, or isolated intestinal. Each patient got anti-thymocyte globulin induction, then tacrolimus and steroids for about 3 years. General observations from the study: Graft-donor T cell macrochimerism in patients accompanied high graft-versus-host to host-versus-graft clonal ratios in allografts. Detection of GvH clones occurred in recipient marrow, and some had their first appearance in ileum or blood.

This clone is a singleton in its sample. Its specificity is not known. Repertoires were generated with immunoSEQ multiplex PCR, while TCRdb's copy carries only in-frame clones and drops some. The table lists approximately 100,000 clones, roughly nine tenths of them singletons. Looked up from germline, CDR1 is LNHNV and CDR2 is YYDKDF (reference sequence). This CDR3 is 16 amino acids long. V was pared by 1 base and J by 7 bases, with 7 bases of the junction left unmatched. The source material was unstimulated CD4+ T cells sorted from spleen or lymph node cells, sampled before intestinal transplant. V usage is TRBV15 and J usage is TRBJ1-4; the match to TRBD1 covers 9 bases. The sequence came from a human donor who received an intestinal transplant. CDR3 nucleotide sequence: TGTGCCACCAGCAGAGGTGGAGGGACAGGGAGTGAAAAACTGTTTTTT. Translation: CATSRGGGTGSEKLFF.